This T cell receptor beta chain was documented in a study of blood T cell repertoires in COVID-19. Study context: COVID-19 samples, acute and convalescent, were from the United States, Italy and Spain. In each case, the material was cDNA or gDNA derived from T cells, B-cell-depleted T cells, or PBMCs.

V was clipped by 4 bases and J by 9 bases, with 20 bases between them. Germline V gene data show CDR1 as SGHKS and CDR2 as YYEKEE (reference sequence). This CDR3 region has 15 residues. Authors' processing steps: Amplification with reference gene primers provided the estimates of nucleated cell counts. Data came from immunoSEQ multiplex PCR; TCRdb stores just in-frame clones and leaves some out. The V and J calls and clone size come from that table; D and trimming were worked out from the DNA. The sample lists around 230,000 clones, 80% to 90% occurring once. Sequenced: peripheral blood. The source of this sequence is a man aged 40-49 years who had recovered from COVID-19. V gene TRBV5-5 combines with J gene TRBJ1-5; D unresolved. In DNA form, the CDR3 reads TGTGCCAGCAGCCCCCTACAAGGGCGGGAGAGGCCCCAGCATTTT. It is translated as CASSPLQGRERPQHF.